The rows below give T cell receptor beta chains drawn from one sample of a study of T cell repertoires in cytomegalovirus infection. TCRdb used MiXCR to reprocess the reads, holding one entry per CDR3 protein. Found here are around 750,000 distinct CDR3 sequences, about 31% of them singletons; the top ten hold roughly an eighth. Their antigen targets remain unknown. The source material was cultured CD8+ T cells from PBMCs, sampled from culture after CMV antigen stimulation. These receptors were taken from a human donor in good health (CMV status not recorded). Some clones in this sample may be carry-over from other donors' samples. Both conserved end residues are part of each CDR3. Fields, in order: V gene, D gene, clone size, J gene, CDR3 protein, CDR3 DNA. D genes are given only for firm matches. Clone sizes are given selectively: once, few, many, or a class where the clone is expanded.

>TRBV12-5|TRBD1|.|TRBJ2-5
CASGLWDRDQETQYF
TGTGCTAGTGGTTTGTGGGACAGGGACCAAGAGACCCAGTACTTC
>TRBV6-5|TRBD1|.|TRBJ1-4
CASSSFGTVNVGTNEKLFF
TGTGCCAGCAGTTCGTTTGGGACAGTAAATGTTGGAACTAATGAAAAACTGTTTTTT
>TRBV10-3|.|.|TRBJ2-1
CAIGGENEQFF
TGTGCCATAGGGGGGGAAAATGAGCAGTTCTTC
>TRBV12-3/TRBV12-4|.|.|TRBJ1-4
CASSLAGIEATNEKLFF
TGTGCCAGCAGTTTGGCGGGGATCGAGGCAACTAATGAAAAACTGTTTTTT
>TRBV2|.|once|TRBJ2-7
CASRNGRGAYEQYF
TGTGCCAGCAGAAACGGACGCGGAGCCTACGAGCAGTACTTC
>TRBV5-4|.|few|TRBJ1-2
CASSFGGANYGYTF
TGTGCCAGCAGCTTTGGGGGGGCAAACTATGGCTACACCTTC
>TRBV11-3|TRBD2|.|TRBJ2-1
CASSLRGSGLNNEQFF
TGTGCCAGCAGCCTTAGGGGTAGCGGGCTGAACAATGAGCAGTTCTTC
>TRBV7-4|TRBD1|.|TRBJ2-1
CASSLGGGTGGNEQFF
TGTGCCAGCAGCTTAGGGGGGGGGACAGGGGGCAATGAGCAGTTCTTC
>TRBV6-2/TRBV6-3|.|.|TRBJ2-6
CASSYPGQLSGANVLTF
TGTGCCAGCAGTTACCCGGGACAACTCTCTGGGGCCAACGTCCTGACTTTC
>TRBV9|TRBD1|few|TRBJ2-3
CASSPQGGTDTQYF
TGTGCCAGCAGCCCACAGGGGGGCACAGATACGCAGTATTTT
>TRBV7-8|.|.|TRBJ1-6
CASSLTRSSQGSPLHF
TGTGCCAGCAGCTTAACCAGGTCCAGCCAGGGTTCACCCCTCCACTTT
>TRBV10-3|.|.|TRBJ2-3
CAISFLVSSTDTQYF
TGTGCCATCAGTTTCCTAGTATCTAGTACAGATACGCAGTATTTT
>TRBV6-5|TRBD1|few|TRBJ1-5
CASSPGTGGFVDQPQHF
TGTGCCAGCAGCCCAGGGACAGGGGGTTTTGTCGATCAGCCCCAGCATTTT
>TRBV11-3|.|.|TRBJ2-3
CASSRGVSGTDTQYF
TGTGCCAGCAGCAGGGGGGTATCTGGCACAGATACGCAGTATTTT
>TRBV4-1|.|few|TRBJ2-7
CASSAGGGPGHNSYEQYF
TGCGCCAGCAGCGCTGGAGGGGGCCCGGGACATAACTCCTACGAGCAGTACTTC
>TRBV6-2/TRBV6-3|.|few|TRBJ2-1
CASKVQGSSYNEQFF
TGTGCCAGCAAAGTCCAGGGAAGCTCCTACAATGAGCAGTTCTTC
>TRBV7-6|.|many|TRBJ1-1
CASSLEGHRTEAFF
TGTGCCAGCAGCTTAGAAGGCCACAGGACTGAAGCTTTCTTT
>TRBV5-1|.|few|TRBJ2-2
CASSFGSELFF
TGCGCCAGCAGCTTCGGGTCTGAGCTGTTTTTT
>TRBV28|.|.|TRBJ2-5
CASSARTEMYQETQYF
TGTGCCAGCAGCGCTAGGACAGAGATGTACCAAGAGACCCAGTACTTC
>TRBV7-9|.|few|TRBJ2-3
CASSLSGYFHTQYF
TGTGCCAGCAGCTTGAGCGGCTACTTCCATACGCAGTATTTT
>TRBV6-2/TRBV6-3|.|few|TRBJ1-2
CASSFQGFSTDGYTF
TGTGCCAGCAGTTTTCAGGGGTTCTCAACGGATGGCTACACCTTC
>TRBV7-6|TRBD1|.|TRBJ1-2
CASSLEQGAGYGYTF
TGTGCCAGCAGCTTGGAACAGGGGGCCGGGTATGGCTACACCTTC
>TRBV6-2/TRBV6-3|TRBD1|.|TRBJ1-5
CASSYGDRMRPQHF
TGTGCCAGCAGTTACGGGGACAGGATGAGGCCCCAGCATTTT
>TRBV28|.|.|TRBJ2-5
CASSLHPPGETQYF
TGTGCCAGCAGCCTGCACCCCCCCGGAGAGACCCAGTACTTC
>TRBV7-8|TRBD2|many|TRBJ2-1
CASSPGTSGGAVNEQFF
TGTGCCAGCAGCCCTGGGACTAGCGGGGGGGCCGTCAATGAGCAGTTCTTC
>TRBV4-2|TRBD2|few|TRBJ2-3
CASGAWTSGGGSDTQYF
TGTGCCAGCGGAGCATGGACTAGCGGGGGGGGATCAGATACGCAGTATTTT
>TRBV19|TRBD1|.|TRBJ1-2
CASSIAPGGNYGYTF
TGTGCCAGTAGTATCGCGCCAGGGGGGAACTATGGCTACACCTTC
>TRBV7-9|TRBD1|.|TRBJ1-2
CASSNRDRVGYGYTF
TGTGCCAGCAGCAACCGGGACAGGGTGGGCTATGGCTACACCTTC
>TRBV27|.|few|TRBJ1-4
CASSSTGWANEKLFF
TGTGCCAGCAGTTCAACAGGGTGGGCTAATGAAAAACTGTTTTTT
>TRBV5-5|.|.|TRBJ2-1
CASSLTADNEQFF
TGTGCCAGCAGCTTGACGGCAGACAATGAGCAGTTCTTC
>TRBV7-8|TRBD1|few|TRBJ2-3
CASSPSGTENTDTQYF
TGTGCCAGCAGCCCCTCGGGGACAGAAAACACAGATACGCAGTATTTT
>TRBV6-5|TRBD2|few|TRBJ2-1
CASSYFRLPSGNEQFF
TGTGCCAGCAGTTACTTTAGACTCCCTAGCGGCAATGAGCAGTTCTTC
>TRBV7-9|TRBD1|few|TRBJ2-1
CASSPGTGGLNEQFF
TGTGCCAGCAGCCCGGGAACAGGGGGCTTGAATGAGCAGTTCTTC
>TRBV7-6|TRBD2|.|TRBJ2-5
CASSRTGTSGQETQYF
TGTGCCAGCAGTCGTACCGGGACTAGCGGACAAGAGACCCAGTACTTC
>TRBV4-1|TRBD1|.|TRBJ1-3
CASAGPGTGGFSGNTIYF
TGCGCCAGCGCAGGCCCCGGGACAGGGGGATTTAGTGGAAACACCATATATTTT
>TRBV11-2|.|few|TRBJ1-3
CASDKSSGNTIYF
TGTGCCAGCGATAAGAGCTCTGGAAACACCATATATTTT
>TRBV7-3|.|.|TRBJ2-3
CASSLTESSTDTQYF
TGTGCCAGCAGCTTAACGGAGTCTAGCACAGATACGCAGTATTTT
>TRBV12-3/TRBV12-4|.|.|TRBJ1-6
CASSPVGFNSPLHF
TGTGCCAGCAGCCCGGTGGGGTTTAATTCACCCCTCCACTTT
>TRBV7-6|TRBD2|many|TRBJ2-5
CASSLAPDSGPQETQYF
TGTGCCAGCAGCTTAGCGCCGGATAGCGGGCCTCAAGAGACCCAGTACTTC
>TRBV6-6|.|few|TRBJ1-4
CASSQGRNEKLFF
TGTGCCAGCAGCCAAGGAAGGAACGAAAAACTGTTTTTT
>TRBV5-6|.|.|TRBJ2-3
CASSLGGPQDTQYF
TGTGCCAGCAGCTTAGGGGGGCCGCAAGATACGCAGTATTTT
>TRBV6-5|.|.|TRBJ2-7
CASSYSGTRYEQYF
TGTGCCAGCAGTTATTCCGGGACCCGGTACGAGCAGTACTTC